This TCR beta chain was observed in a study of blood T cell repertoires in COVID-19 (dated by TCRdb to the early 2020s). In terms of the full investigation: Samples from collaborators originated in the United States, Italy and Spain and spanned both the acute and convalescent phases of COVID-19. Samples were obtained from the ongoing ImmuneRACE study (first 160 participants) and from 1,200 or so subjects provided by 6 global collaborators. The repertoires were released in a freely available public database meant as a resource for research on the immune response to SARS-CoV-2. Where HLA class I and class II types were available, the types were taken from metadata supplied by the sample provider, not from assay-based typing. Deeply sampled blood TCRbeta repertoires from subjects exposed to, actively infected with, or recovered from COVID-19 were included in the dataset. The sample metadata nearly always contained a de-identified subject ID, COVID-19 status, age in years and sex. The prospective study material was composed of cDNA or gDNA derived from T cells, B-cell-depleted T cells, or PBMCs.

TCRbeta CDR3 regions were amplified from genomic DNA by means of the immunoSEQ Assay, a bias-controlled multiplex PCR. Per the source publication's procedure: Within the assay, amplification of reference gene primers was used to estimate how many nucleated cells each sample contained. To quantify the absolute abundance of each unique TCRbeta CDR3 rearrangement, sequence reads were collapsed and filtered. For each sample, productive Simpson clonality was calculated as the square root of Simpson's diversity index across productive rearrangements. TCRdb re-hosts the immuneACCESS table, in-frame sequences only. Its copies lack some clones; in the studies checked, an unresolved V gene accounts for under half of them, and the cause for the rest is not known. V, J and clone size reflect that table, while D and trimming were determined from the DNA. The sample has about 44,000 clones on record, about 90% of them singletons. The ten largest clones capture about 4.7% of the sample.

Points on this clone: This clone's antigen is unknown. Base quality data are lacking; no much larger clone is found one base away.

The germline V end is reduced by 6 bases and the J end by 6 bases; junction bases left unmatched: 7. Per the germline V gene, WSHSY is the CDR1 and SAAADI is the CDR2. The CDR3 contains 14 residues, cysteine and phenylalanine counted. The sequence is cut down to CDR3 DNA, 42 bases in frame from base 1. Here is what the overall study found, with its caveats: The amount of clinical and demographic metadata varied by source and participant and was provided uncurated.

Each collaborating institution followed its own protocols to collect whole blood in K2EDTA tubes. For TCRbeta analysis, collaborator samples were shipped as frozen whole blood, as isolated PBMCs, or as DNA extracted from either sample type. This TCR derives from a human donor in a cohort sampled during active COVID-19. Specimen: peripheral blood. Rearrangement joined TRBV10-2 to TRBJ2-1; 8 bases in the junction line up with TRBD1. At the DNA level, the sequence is TGCGCCAGCAGGGGGGGACAGGACCCCAATGAGCAGTTCTTC. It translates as CASRGGQDPNEQFF.